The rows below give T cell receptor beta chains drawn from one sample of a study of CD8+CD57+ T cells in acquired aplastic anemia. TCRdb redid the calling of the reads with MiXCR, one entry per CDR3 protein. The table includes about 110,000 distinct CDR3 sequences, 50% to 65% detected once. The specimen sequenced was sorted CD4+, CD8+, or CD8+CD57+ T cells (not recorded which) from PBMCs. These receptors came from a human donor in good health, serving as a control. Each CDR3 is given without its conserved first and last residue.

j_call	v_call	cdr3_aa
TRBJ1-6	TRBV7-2	AWTLGYNSPLH
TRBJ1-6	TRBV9	ASASGGSPLH
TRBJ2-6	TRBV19	AGTAYSGANVLT
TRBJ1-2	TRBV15	ATSRGGHGYT
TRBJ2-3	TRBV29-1	SVSTDTQY
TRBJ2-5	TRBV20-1	SAQGAGPPGNKETQY
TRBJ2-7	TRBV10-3	AISGQTSGGAGEQY
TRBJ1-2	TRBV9	ASSVAQGSYT
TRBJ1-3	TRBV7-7	ASSPSPGNTIY
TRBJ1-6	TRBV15	ATSSREHSPLH
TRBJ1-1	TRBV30	AWSDGQNTEAF
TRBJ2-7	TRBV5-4	ASSVNSYEQY
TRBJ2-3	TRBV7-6	ASSLELATSTDTQY
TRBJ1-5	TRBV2	ASSDAYSNQPQH
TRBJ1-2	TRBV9	ASSVDEGYT
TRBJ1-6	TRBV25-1	ASSVGTGGSPLH
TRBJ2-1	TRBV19	ASSFAAGEEF
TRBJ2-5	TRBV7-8	ASSLDGGYPQETQY
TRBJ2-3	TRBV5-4	AARTSSDTQY
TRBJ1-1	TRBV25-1	ASRAVGGGAF
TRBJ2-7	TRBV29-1	GVEDQVYFSYEQY
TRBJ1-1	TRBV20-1	SARDQGSDTEAF
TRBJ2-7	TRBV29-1	SVGGAGVPYEQY
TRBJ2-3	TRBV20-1	SARASSGGLDTQY
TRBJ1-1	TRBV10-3	AISGTGHDVSPEAF
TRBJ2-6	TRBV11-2	ASSLGWGNSGANVLT
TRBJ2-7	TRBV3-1	ASSPRQRGNSYEQY
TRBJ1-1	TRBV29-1	SVRTGGTEAF
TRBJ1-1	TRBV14	ASSFDRGTEAF
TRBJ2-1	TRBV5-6	ASSRGQLWNEQF
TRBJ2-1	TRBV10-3	AISEWGQIDNEQF
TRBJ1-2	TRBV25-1	ASSDLGRLGGYT
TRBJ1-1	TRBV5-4	ASSTGVNNLEAS
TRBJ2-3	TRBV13	ASSLTSGGFTDTQY
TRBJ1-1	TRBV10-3	AIRGQGDTEAF